This T cell receptor beta chain was sequenced for a study of identical twins. V was clipped by 3 bases and J by 4 bases, with 3 bases between them. This CDR3 comprises 12 residues. Germline-derived CDR1 and CDR2 are LGHNT and FRNRAP. All donors were healthy Caucasians. TCRdb redid the calling of the 5' RACE reads with MiXCR, one entry per CDR3 protein. The sample shows 200,000 to 250,000 distinct CDR3 sequences, 6% to 7% of them seen only once. These data also featured in a second study, about T cells expressing NK-cell markers. In that study: A handful of donors showed these clonotypes also leading the CD3+CD56-NKG2C+ fraction.

The receptor comes from a woman between 18 and 30 years old in good health. The rearrangement joins TRBV12-5 to TRBJ2-2; D ambiguous. Specimen: CD8+ T cells sorted from blood. The CDR3 sequence: CASGFRTGELFF. The CDR3 nucleotides are TGTGCTAGTGGTTTCCGCACCGGGGAGCTGTTTTTT.